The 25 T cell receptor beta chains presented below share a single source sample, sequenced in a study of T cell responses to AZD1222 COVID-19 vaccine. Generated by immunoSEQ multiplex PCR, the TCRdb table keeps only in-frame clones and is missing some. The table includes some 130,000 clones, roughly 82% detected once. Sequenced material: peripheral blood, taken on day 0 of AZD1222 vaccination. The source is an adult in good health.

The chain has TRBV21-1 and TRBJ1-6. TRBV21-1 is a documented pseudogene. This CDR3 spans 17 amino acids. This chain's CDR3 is CASSKGTLSSYNSPLHF. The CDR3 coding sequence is TGTGCCAGCAGCAAAGGGACTCTAAGCTCCTATAATTCACCCCTCCACTTT.

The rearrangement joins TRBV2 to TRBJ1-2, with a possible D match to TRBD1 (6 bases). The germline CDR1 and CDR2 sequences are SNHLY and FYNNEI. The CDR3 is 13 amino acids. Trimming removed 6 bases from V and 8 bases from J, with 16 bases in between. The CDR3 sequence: CASSPDRSQGYTF. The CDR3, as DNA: TGTGCCAGCAGCCCGGACAGAAGTCAGGGCTACACCTTC.

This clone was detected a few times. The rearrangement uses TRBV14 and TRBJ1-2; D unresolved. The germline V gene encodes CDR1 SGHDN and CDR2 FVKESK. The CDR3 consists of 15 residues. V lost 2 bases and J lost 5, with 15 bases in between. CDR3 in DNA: TGTGCCAGCAGCCAATTCCTTCACCCCGTTTATGGCTACACCTTC. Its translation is CASSQFLHPVYGYTF.

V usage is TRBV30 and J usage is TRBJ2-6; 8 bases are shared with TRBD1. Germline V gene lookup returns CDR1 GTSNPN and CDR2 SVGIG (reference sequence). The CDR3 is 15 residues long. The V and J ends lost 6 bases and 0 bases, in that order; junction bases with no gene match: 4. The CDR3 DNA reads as TGTGCCTGCCGGGACAGGCGCTCTGGGGCCAACGTCCTGACTTTC. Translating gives CACRDRRSGANVLTF.

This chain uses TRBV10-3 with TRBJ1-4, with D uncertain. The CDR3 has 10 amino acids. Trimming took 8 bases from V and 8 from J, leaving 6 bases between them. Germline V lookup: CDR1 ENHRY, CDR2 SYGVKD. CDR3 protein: CAIGEEKLFF. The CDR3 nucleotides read TGTGCCATCGGGGAAGAAAAACTGTTTTTT.

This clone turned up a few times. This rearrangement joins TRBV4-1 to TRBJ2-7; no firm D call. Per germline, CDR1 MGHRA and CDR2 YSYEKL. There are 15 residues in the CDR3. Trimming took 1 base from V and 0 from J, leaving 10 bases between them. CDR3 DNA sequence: TGCGCCAGCAGCCAAGCCCTTATTGCCTCCTACGAGCAGTACTTC. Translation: CASSQALIASYEQYF.

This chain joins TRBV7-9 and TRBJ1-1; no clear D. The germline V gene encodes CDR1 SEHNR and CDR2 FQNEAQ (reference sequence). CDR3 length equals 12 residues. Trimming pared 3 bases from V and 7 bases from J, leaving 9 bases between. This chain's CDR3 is CASSFGQSEAFF. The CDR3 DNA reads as TGTGCCAGCAGCTTCGGGCAGAGTGAAGCTTTCTTT.

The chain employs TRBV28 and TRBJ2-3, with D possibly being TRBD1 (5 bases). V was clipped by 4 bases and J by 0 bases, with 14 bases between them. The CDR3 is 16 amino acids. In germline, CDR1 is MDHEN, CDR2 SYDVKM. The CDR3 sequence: CASSSLQGTSTDTQYF. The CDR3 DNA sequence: TGTGCCAGCAGTTCGCTCCAGGGTACTAGCACAGATACGCAGTATTTT.

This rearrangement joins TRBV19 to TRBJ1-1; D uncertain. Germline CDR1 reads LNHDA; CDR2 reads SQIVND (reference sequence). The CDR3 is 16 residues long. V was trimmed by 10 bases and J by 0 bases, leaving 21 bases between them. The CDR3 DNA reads TGTGCCACTGGAGTCCCTCTCCCCAATATGAACACTGAAGCTTTCTTT. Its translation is CATGVPLPNMNTEAFF.

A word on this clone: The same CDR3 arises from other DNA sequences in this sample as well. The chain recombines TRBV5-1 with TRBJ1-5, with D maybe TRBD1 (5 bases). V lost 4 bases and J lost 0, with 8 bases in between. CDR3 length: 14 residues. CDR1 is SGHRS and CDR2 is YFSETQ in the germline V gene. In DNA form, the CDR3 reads TGCGCCAGCAGCCTCGGGGGTAGCAATCAGCCCCAGCATTTT. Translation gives CASSLGGSNQPQHF.

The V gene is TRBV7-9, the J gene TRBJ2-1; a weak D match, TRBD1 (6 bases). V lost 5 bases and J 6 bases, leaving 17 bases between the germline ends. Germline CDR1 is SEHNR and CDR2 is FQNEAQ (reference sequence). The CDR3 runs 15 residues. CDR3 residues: CASSPRAGDFNEQFF. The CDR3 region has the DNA TGTGCCAGCAGCCCTAGGGCAGGGGATTTCAATGAGCAGTTCTTC.

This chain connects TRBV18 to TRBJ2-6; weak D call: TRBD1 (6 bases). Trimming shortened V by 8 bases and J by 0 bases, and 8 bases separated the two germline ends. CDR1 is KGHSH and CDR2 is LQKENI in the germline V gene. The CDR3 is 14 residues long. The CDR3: CASQGYSGANVLTF. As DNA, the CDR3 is TGTGCCAGCCAGGGGTACTCTGGGGCCAACGTCCTGACTTTC.

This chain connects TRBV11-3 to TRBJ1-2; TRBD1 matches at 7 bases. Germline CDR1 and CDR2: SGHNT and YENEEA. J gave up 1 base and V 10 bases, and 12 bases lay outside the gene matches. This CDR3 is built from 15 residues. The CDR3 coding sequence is TGTGCCAACTTGGGGGGGACAGCTTTTAACTATGGCTACACCTTC. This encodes CANLGGTAFNYGYTF.

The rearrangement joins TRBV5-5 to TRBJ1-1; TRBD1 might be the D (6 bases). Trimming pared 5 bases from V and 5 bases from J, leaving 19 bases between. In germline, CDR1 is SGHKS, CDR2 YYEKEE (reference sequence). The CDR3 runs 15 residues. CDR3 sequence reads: CASRNGGGRNTEAFF. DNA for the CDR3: TGTGCCAGCAGAAATGGAGGGGGGAGGAATACTGAAGCTTTCTTT. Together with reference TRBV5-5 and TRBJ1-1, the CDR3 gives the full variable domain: DAGVTQSPTHLIKTRGQQVTLRCSPISGHKSVSWYQQVLGQGPQFIFQYYEKEERGRGNFPDRFSARQFPNYSSELNVNALLLGDSALYLCASRNGGGRNTEAFFGQGTRLTVV.

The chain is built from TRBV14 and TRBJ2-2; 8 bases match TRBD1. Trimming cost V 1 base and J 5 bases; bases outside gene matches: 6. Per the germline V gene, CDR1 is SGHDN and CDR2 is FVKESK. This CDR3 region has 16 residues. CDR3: CASSQVGRGLTGELFF. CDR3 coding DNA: TGTGCCAGCAGCCAAGTAGGCAGGGGGCTAACCGGGGAGCTGTTTTTT.

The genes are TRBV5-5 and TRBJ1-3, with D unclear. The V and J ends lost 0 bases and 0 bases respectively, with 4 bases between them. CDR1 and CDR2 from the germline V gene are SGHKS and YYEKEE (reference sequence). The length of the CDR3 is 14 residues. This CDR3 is CASSLGGSGNTIYF. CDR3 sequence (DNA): TGTGCCAGCAGCTTGGGGGGCTCTGGAAACACCATATATTTT.

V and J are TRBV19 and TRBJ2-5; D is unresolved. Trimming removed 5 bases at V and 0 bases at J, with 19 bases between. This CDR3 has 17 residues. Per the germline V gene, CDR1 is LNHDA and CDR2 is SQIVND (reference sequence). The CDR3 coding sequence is TGTGCCAGTAGTGGTTTCTCTTCTAAAGCTTACCAAGAGACCCAGTACTTC. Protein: CASSGFSSKAYQETQYF.

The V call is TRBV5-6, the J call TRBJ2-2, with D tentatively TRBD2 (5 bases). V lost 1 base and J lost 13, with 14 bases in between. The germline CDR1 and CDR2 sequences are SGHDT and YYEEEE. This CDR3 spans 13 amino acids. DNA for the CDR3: TGTGCCAGCAGCTTGCTGGGTGCCGAGGGGCTGTTTTTT. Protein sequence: CASSLLGAEGLFF. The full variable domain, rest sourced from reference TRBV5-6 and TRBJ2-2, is DAGVTQSPTHLIKTRGQQVTLRCSPKSGHDTVSWYQQALGQGPQFIFQYYEEEERQRGNFPDRFSGHQFPNYSSELNVNALLLGDSALYLCASSLLGAEGLFFGEGSRLTVL.

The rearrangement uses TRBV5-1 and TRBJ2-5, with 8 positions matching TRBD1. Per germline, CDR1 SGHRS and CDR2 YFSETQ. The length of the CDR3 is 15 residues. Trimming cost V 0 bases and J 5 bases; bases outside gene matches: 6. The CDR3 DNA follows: TGCGCCAGCAGCTTGGAAGGGACAGGAAGGGAGACCCAGTACTTC. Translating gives CASSLEGTGRETQYF.

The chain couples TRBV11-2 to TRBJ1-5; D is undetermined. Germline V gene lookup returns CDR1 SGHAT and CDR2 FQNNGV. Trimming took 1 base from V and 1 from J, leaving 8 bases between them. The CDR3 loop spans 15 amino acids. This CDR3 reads CASSLGSPSNQPQHF. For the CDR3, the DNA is TGTGCCAGCAGCTTAGGGTCGCCGAGCAATCAGCCCCAGCATTTT.

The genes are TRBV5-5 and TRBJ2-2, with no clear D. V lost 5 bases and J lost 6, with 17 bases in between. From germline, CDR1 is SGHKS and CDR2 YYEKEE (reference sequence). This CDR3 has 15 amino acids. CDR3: CASSHHQGRPGELFF. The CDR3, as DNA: TGTGCCAGCAGTCATCACCAAGGGCGGCCCGGGGAGCTGTTTTTT.

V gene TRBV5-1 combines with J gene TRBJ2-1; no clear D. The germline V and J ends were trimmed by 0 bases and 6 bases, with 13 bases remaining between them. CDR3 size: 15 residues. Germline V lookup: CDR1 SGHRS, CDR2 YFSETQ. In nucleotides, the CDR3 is TGCGCCAGCAGCTTGGGGACCAACACCATCAATGAGCAGTTCTTC. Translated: CASSLGTNTINEQFF.

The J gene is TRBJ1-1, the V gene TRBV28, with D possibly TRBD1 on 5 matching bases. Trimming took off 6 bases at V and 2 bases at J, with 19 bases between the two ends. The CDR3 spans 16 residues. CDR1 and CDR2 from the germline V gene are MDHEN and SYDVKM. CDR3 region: CASRYSSGTANTEAFF. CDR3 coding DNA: TGTGCCAGCAGATACTCCTCGGGGACGGCTAACACTGAAGCTTTCTTT.

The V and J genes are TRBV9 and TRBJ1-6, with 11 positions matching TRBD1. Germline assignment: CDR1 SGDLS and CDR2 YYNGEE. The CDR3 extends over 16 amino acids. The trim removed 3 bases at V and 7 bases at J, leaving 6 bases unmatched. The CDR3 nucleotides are TGTGCCAGCAGCGAGCGGGGACAGGGGGGGAATTCACCCCTCCACTTT. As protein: CASSERGQGGNSPLHF.

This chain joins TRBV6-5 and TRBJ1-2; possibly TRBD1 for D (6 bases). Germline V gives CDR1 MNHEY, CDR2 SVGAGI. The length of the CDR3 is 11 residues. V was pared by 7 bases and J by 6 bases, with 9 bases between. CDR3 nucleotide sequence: TGTGCCAGCAAGGGGGGAGATGGCTACACCTTC. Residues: CASKGGDGYTF.